Detailed here is one TCR beta chain. It lacks a known antigen. Base quality data are lacking; no much larger clone is found one base away. Library creation used PCR. For sequencing, an Illumina HiSeq 2000 was employed. TCRdb itself trimmed the public reads at Q25 with fastp, ran MiXCR and retained productive beta chains. One record per CDR3 amino acid sequence lists the most common genes and DNA. The sample table records about 19,000 distinct CDR3 sequences; 35% to 45% of these occur just once. Clones ranked in the top ten supply roughly a tenth of the sample. The data stem from a study of tumor-infiltrating lymphocytes in oesophageal squamous cell carcinoma listed by TCRdb under 2016. Based on the germline V gene, the CDR1 and CDR2 sequences are SGHTA and FQGNSA. V is pared back by 5 bases and J by 8 bases, with 12 bases lying between the germline termini. The CDR3 runs 13 amino acids, cysteine and phenylalanine included. Only the CDR3 DNA is retained, 39 bases long and in frame from the first base.

Sequencing was done on a sample of normal esophageal tissue next to the tumor. The chain was built from TRBV7-2 and TRBJ1-4; TRBD1 is a weak D gene call, 5 bases matching. This TCR derives from a male donor with esophageal squamous cell carcinoma. The nucleotide sequence is given as TGTGCCAGCAGCCCAGGGACGGGAGAAAAACTGTTTTTT. Translation gives CASSPGTGEKLFF.